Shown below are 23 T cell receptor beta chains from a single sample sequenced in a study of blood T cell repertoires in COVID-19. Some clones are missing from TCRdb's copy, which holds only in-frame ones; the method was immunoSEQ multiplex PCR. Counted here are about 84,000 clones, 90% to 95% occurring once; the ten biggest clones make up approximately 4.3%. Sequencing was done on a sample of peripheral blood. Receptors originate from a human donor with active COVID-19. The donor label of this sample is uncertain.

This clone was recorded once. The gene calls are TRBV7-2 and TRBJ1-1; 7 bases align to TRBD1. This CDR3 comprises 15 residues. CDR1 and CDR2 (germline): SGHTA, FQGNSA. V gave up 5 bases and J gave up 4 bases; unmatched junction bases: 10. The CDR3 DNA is TGTGCCAGCAGCGCCACTCAGGGGGTGGGCACTGAAGCTTTCTTT. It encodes CASSATQGVGTEAFF.

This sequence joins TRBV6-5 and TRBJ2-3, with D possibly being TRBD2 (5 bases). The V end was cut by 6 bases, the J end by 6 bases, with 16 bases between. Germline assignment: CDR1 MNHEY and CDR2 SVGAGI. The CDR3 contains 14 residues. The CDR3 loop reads CASSRDPAGDTQYF. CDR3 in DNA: TGTGCCAGCAGCCGGGATCCGGCTGGGGATACGCAGTATTTT.

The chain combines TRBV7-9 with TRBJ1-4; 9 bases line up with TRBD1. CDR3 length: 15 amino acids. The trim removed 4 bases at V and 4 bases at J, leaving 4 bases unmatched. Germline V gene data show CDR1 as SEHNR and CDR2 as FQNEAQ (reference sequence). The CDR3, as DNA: TGTGCCAGCAGCTCAGGGACAGGGAATAATGAAAAACTGTTTTTT. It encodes CASSSGTGNNEKLFF.

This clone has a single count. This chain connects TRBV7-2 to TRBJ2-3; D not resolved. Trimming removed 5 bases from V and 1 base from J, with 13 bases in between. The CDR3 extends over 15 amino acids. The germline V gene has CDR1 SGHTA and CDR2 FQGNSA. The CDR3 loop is CASSAGFRGTDTQYF. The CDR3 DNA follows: TGTGCCAGCAGCGCCGGATTTCGGGGCACAGATACGCAGTATTTT. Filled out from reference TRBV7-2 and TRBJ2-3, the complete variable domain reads GAGVSQSPSNKVTEKGKDVELRCDPISGHTALYWYRQSLGQGLEFLIYFQGNSAPDKSGLPSDRFSAERTGGSVSTLTIQRTQQEDSAVYLCASSAGFRGTDTQYFGPGTRLTVL.

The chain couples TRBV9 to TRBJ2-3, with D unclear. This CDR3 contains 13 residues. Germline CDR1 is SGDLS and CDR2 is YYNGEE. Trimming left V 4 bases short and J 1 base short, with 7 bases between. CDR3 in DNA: TGTGCCAGCAGCCGTGAGGGCACAGATACGCAGTATTTT. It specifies CASSREGTDTQYF.

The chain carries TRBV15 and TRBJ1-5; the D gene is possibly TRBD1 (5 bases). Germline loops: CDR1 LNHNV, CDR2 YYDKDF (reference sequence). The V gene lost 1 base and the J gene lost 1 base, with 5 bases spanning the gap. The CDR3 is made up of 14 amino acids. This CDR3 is CATSRGQSNQPQHF. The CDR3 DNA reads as TGTGCCACCAGCAGAGGACAGAGCAATCAGCCCCAGCATTTT.

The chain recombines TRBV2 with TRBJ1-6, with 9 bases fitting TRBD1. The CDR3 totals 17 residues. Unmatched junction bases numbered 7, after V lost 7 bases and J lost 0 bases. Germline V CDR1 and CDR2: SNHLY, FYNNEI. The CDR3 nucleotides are TGTGCCAGCACCCTTAAGGGACAGGGCTCCTATAATTCACCCCTCCACTTT. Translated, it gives CASTLKGQGSYNSPLHF.

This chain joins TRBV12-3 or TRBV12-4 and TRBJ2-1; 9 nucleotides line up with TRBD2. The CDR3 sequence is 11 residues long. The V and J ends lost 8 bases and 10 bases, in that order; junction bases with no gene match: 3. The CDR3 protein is CASSLAGEQFF. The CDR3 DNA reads TGTGCCAGCTCCCTAGCGGGGGAGCAGTTCTTC.

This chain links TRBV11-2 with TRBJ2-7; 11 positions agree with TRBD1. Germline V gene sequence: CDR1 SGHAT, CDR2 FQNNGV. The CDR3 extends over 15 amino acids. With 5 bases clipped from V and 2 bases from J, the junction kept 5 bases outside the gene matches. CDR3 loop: CASSPRTGGPYEQYF. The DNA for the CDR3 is TGTGCCAGCAGCCCCAGGACAGGGGGCCCCTACGAGCAGTACTTC.

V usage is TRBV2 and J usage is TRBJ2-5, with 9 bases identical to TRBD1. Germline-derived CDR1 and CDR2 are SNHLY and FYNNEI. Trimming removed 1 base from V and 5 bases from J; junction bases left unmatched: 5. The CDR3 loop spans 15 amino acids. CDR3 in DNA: TGTGCCAGCAGTGAAGACAGGGGGCTTGGGGAGACCCAGTACTTC. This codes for CASSEDRGLGETQYF.

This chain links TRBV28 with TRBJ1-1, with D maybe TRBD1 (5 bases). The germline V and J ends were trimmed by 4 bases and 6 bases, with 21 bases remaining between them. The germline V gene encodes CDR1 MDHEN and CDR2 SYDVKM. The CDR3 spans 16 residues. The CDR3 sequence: CASSSSRGPAFAEAFF. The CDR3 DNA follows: TGTGCCAGCAGTTCCTCGCGGGGCCCGGCGTTCGCTGAAGCTTTCTTT.

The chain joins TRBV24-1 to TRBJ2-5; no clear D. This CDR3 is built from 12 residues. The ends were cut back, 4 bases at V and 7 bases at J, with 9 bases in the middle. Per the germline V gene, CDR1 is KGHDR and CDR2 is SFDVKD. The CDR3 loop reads CATSDPVGTQYF. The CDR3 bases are TGTGCCACCAGTGACCCGGTCGGGACCCAGTACTTC.

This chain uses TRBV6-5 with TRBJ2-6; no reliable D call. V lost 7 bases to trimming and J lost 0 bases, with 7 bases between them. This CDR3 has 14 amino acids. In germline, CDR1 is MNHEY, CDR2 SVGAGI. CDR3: CASIKSSGANVLTF. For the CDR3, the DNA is TGTGCCAGCATTAAGAGCTCTGGGGCCAACGTCCTGACTTTC.

The CDR3 bases are TGTGCCATCGGACCCGGGGAGTTCTACGAGCAGTACTTC. Its protein product is CAIGPGEFYEQYF. The rearrangement joins TRBV10-3 to TRBJ2-7, with D possibly matching TRBD2 (5 bases). CDR3 length equals 13 residues. Germline V lookup: CDR1 ENHRY, CDR2 SYGVKD. V was clipped by 8 bases and J by 3 bases, with 14 bases between them.

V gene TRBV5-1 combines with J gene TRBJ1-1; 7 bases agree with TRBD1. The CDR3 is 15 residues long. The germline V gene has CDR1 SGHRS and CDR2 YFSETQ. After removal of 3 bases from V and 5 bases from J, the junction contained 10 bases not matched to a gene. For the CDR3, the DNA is TGCGCCAGCAGCTACACAGGGGCGCAGGTAACTGAAGCTTTCTTT. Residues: CASSYTGAQVTEAFF.

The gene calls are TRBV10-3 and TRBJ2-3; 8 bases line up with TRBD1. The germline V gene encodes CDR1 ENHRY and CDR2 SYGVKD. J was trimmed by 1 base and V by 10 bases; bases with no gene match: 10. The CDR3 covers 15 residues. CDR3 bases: TGTGCCACCTCGCCTCCGGGACAGGGCACAGATACGCAGTATTTT. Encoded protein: CATSPPGQGTDTQYF.

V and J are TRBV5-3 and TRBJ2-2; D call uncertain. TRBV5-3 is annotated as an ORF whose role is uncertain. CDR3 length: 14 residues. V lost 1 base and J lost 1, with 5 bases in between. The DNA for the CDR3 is TGTGCCAGAAGCTTGTGTCAGAACACCGGGGAGCTGTTTTTT. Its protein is CARSLCQNTGELFF.

DNA of the CDR3: TGTGCCAGTAGTATACACAATAACTATGGCTACACCTTC. Translation: CASSIHNNYGYTF. The rearrangement uses TRBV19 and TRBJ1-2, with D uncertain. The CDR3 has 13 amino acids. V lost 2 bases and J 1 base, leaving 5 bases between the germline ends. Germline V gives CDR1 LNHDA, CDR2 SQIVND (reference sequence).

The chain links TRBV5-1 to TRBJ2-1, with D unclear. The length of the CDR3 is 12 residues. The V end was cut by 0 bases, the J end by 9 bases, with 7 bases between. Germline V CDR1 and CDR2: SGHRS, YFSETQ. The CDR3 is CASSLDLSEQFF. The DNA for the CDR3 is TGCGCCAGCAGCTTGGACCTCAGTGAGCAGTTCTTC. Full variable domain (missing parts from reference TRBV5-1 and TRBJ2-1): KAGVTQTPRYLIKTRGQQVTLSCSPISGHRSVSWYQQTPGQGLQFLFEYFSETQRNKGNFPGRFSGRQFSNSRSEMNVSTLELGDSALYLCASSLDLSEQFFGPGTRLTVL.

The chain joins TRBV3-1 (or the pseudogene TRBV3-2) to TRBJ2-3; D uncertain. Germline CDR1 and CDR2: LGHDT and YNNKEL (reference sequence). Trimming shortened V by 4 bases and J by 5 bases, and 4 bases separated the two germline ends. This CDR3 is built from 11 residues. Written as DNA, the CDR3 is TGTGCCAGCAGCCTCGGAGATACGCAGTATTTT. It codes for CASSLGDTQYF.

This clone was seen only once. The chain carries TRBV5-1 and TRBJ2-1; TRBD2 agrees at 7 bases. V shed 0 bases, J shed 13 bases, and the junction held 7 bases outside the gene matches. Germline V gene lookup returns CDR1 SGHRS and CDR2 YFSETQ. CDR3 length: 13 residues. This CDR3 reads CASSLALGEGQFF. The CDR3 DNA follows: TGCGCCAGCAGCTTGGCCTTGGGGGAGGGCCAGTTCTTC.

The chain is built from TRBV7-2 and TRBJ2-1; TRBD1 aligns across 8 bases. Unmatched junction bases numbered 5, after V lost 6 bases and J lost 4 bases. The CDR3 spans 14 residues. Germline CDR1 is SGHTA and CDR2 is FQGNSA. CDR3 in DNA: TGTGCCAGCAGAGCGGACAGGGCGTACAATGAGCAGTTCTTC. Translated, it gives CASRADRAYNEQFF.

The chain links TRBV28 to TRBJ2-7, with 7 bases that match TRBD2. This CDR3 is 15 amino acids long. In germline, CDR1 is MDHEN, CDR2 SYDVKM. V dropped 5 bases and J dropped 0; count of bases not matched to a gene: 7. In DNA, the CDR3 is TGTGCCAGCAGTCCAGGGAGCGGGAACTCCTACGAGCAGTACTTC. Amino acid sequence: CASSPGSGNSYEQYF.